This TCR beta chain appears in the sequencing data of a study of blood T cell repertoires in COVID-19. Original methodology: Estimation of nucleated cell counts relied on the amplification of reference gene primers. The data were produced by immunoSEQ multiplex PCR, yet TCRdb's version contains in-frame clones alone and is incomplete. That table furnishes V, J and clone size, whereas the DNA furnished D and trimming. The sample has 200,000 to 250,000 clones, 83% seen once. The receptor's source is a woman between 50 and 59 years old who had been exposed to COVID-19. The sequencing input was PBMCs or T cells enriched from blood (not recorded which).

The DNA for the CDR3 is TGTGCCACCAGTGATTTGGGAGGGACAGGGGGGAATGAGCAGTTCTTC. Translated: CATSDLGGTGGNEQFF. The chain employs TRBV24-1 and TRBJ2-1; 11 nucleotides match TRBD1. With V trimmed by 0 bases and J by 7 bases, 4 bases remained unmatched. There are 16 residues in the CDR3. Germline loops: CDR1 KGHDR, CDR2 SFDVKD.